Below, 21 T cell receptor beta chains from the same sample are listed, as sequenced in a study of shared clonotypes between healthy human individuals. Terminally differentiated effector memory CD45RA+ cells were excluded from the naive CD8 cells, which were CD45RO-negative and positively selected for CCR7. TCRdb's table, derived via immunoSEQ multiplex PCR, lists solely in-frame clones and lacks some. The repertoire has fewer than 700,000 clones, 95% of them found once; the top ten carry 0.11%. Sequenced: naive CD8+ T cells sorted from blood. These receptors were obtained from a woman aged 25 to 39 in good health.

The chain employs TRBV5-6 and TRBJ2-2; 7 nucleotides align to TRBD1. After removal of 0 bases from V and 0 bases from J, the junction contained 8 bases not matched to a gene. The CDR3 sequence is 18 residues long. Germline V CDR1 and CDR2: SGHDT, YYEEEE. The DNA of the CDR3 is TGTGCCAGCAGCTTGGTGGGACAGCTGTTCGCGAACACCGGGGAGCTGTTTTTT. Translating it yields CASSLVGQLFANTGELFF.

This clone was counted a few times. The DNA for the CDR3 is TGTGCCAGCAGTTTTGGCGGGCAGCCCCAGCATTTT. Its translation is CASSFGGQPQHF. The gene calls are TRBV28 and TRBJ1-5; the D is unclear. Trimming removed 3 bases from V and 7 bases from J, with 7 bases in between. The CDR3 runs to 12 residues. Germline values: CDR1 MDHEN, CDR2 SYDVKM.

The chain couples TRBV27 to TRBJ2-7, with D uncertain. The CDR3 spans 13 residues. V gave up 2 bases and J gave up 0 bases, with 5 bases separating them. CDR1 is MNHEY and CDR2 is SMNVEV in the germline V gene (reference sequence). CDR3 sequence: CASSLGYSYEQYF. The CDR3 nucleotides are TGTGCCAGCAGTTTAGGGTACTCCTACGAGCAGTACTTC.

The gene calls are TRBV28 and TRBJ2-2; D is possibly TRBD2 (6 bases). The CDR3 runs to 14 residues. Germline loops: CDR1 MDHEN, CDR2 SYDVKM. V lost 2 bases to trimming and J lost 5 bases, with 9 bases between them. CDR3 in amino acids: CASSLGGVTGELFF. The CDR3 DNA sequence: TGTGCCAGCAGTTTAGGAGGGGTTACCGGGGAGCTGTTTTTT.

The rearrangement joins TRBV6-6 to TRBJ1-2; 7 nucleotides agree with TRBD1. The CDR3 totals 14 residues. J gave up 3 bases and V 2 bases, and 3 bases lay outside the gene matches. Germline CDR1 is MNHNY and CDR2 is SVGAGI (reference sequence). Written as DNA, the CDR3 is TGTGCCAGCAGTTACGCGGGGACAGACTATGGCTACACCTTC. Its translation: CASSYAGTDYGYTF.

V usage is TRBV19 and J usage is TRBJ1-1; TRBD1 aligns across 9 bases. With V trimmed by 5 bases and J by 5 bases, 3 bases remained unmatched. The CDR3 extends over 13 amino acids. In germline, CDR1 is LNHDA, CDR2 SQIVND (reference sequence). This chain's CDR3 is CASSPDRGTEAFF. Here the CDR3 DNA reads TGTGCCAGTAGTCCGGACAGGGGAACTGAAGCTTTCTTT.

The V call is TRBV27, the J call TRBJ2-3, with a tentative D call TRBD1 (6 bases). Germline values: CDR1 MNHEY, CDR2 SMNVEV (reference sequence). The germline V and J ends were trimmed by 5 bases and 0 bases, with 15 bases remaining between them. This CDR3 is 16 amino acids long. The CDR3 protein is CASSPWTETSTDTQYF. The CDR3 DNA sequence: TGTGCCAGCAGTCCCTGGACAGAAACTAGCACAGATACGCAGTATTTT.

Here the CDR3 DNA reads TGTGCCAGCAGTTTAGGGCCACTGGGACTACAGGGGGCATCCTACGAGCAGTACTTC. Its protein is CASSLGPLGLQGASYEQYF. This chain joins TRBV28 and TRBJ2-7; 9 bases align to TRBD1. CDR3 length equals 19 residues. The germline V gene has CDR1 MDHEN and CDR2 SYDVKM. The V and J ends lost 2 bases and 1 base, in that order; junction bases with no gene match: 15. The entire variable domain, with the rest obtained from reference TRBV28 and TRBJ2-7, is as follows: DVKVTQSSRYLVKRTGEKVFLECVQDMDHENMFWYRQDPGLGLRLIYFSYDVKMKEKGDIPEGYSVSREKKERFSLILESASTNQTSMYLCASSLGPLGLQGASYEQYFGPGTRLTVT.

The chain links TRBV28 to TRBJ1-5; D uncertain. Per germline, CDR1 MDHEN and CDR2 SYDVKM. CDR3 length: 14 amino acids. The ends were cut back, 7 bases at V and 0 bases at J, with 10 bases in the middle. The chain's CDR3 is CASTPEYSNQPQHF. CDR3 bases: TGTGCCAGCACTCCAGAGTATAGCAATCAGCCCCAGCATTTT.

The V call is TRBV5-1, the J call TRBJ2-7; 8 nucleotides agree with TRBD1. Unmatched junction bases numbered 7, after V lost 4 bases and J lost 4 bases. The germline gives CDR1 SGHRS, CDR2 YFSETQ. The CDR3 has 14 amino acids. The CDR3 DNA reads TGCGCCAGCAGCATAGGACAGGGTATTTACGAGCAGTACTTC. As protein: CASSIGQGIYEQYF.

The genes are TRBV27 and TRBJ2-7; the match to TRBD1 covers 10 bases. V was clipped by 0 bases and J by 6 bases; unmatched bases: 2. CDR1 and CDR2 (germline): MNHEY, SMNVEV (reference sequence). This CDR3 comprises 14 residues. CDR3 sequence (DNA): TGTGCCAGCAGTTTATCCGGGACAGGGGTCGAGCAGTACTTC. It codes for CASSLSGTGVEQYF.

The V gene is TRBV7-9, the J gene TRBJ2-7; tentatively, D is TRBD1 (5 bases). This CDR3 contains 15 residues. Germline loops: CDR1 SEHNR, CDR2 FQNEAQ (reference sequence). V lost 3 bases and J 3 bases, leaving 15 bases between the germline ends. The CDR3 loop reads CASSFPNRRHYEQYF. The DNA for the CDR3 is TGTGCCAGCAGCTTTCCCAACAGGCGTCACTACGAGCAGTACTTC.

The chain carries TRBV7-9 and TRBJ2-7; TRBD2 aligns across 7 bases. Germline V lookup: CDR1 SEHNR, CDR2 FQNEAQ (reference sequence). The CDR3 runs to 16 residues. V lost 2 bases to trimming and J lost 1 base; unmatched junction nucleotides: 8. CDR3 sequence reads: CASSLNVASGSYEQYF. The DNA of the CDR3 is TGTGCCAGCAGCTTAAATGTGGCTAGCGGTTCCTACGAGCAGTACTTC. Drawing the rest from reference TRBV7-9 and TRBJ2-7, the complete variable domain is DTGVSQNPRHKITKRGQNVTFRCDPISEHNRLYWYRQTLGQGPEFLTYFQNEAQLEKSRLLSDRFSAERPKGSFSTLEIQRTEQGDSAMYLCASSLNVASGSYEQYFGPGTRLTVT.

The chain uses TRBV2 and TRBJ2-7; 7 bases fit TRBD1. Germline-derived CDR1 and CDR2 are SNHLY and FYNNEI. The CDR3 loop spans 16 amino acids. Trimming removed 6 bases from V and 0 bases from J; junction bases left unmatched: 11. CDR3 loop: CASRTTGTAGSYEQYF. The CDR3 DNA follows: TGTGCCAGCAGGACGACAGGGACGGCGGGCTCCTACGAGCAGTACTTC.

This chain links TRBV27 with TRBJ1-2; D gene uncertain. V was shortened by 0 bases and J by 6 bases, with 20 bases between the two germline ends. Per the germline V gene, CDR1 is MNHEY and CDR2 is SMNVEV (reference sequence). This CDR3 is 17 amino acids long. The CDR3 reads CASSLSISHWVFNGYTF. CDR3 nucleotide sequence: TGTGCCAGCAGTTTATCGATAAGTCATTGGGTTTTCAATGGCTACACCTTC.

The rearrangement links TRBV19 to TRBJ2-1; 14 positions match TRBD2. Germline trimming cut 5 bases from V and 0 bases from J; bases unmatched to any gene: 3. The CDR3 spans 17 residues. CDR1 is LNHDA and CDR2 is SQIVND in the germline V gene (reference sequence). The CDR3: CASSFGTSGSSYNEQFF. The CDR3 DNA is TGTGCCAGTAGTTTCGGGACTAGCGGGAGCTCCTACAATGAGCAGTTCTTC.

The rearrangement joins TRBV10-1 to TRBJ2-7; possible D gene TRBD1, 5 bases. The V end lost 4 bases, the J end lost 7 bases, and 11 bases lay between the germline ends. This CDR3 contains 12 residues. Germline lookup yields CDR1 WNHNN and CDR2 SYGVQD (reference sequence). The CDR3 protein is CASSAAGREQYF. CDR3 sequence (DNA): TGCGCCAGCAGTGCGGCAGGGCGGGAGCAGTACTTC.

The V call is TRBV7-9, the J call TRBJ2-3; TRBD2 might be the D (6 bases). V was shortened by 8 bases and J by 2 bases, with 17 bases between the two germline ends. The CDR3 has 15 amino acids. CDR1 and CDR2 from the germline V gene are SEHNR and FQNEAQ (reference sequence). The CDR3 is CASFQWRDSTDTQYF. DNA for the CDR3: TGTGCCAGCTTTCAGTGGCGGGATTCCACAGATACGCAGTATTTT.

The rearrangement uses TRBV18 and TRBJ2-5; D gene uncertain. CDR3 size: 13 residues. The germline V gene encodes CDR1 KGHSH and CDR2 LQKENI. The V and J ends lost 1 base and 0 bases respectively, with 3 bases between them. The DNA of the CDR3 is TGTGCCAGCTCACCACAGTACCAAGAGACCCAGTACTTC. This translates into CASSPQYQETQYF.

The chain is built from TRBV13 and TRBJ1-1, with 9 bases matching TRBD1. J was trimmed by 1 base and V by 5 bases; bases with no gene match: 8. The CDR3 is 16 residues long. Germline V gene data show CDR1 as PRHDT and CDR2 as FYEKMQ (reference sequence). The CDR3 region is CASSARTGESNTEAFF. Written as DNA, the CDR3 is TGTGCCAGCAGCGCCCGGACAGGGGAATCGAACACTGAAGCTTTCTTT.

The CDR3 sequence is CASSLGVVGPTYEQYF. The CDR3 DNA reads as TGTGCCAGCAGCTTAGGAGTTGTTGGACCGACCTACGAGCAGTACTTC. The chain couples TRBV7-8 to TRBJ2-7; D not resolved. This CDR3 is 16 amino acids long. V lost 1 base and J lost 2, with 15 bases in between. CDR1 is SGHVS and CDR2 is FQNEAQ in the germline V gene.